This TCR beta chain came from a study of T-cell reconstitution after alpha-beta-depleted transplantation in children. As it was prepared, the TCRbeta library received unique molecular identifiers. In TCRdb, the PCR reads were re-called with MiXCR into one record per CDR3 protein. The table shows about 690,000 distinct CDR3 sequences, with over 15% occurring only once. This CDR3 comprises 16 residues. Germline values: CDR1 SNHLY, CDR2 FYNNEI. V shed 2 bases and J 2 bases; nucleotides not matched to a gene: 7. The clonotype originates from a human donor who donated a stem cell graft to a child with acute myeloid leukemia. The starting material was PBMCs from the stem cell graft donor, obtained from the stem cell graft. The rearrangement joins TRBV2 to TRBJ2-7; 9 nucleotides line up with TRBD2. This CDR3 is CASSEPVAGVAYEQYF. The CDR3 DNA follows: TGTGCCAGCAGTGAACCCGTAGCGGGGGTAGCCTACGAGCAGTACTTC.